Here is one T cell receptor beta chain with its context. Its antigen is unknown. This CDR3 has 13 residues. The V and J ends lost 4 bases and 5 bases, in that order; junction bases with no gene match: 3. Germline loops: CDR1 ENHRY, CDR2 SYGVKD. The sample belongs to a study of shared clonotypes between healthy human individuals. Study-wide results and limits: Memory subsets generally showed lower estimated richness than naive subsets. Sampling covered blood only; tissue repertoires likely differ. Donor scarcity curtailed the genetic and exposure-history diversity represented herein.

Assay: immunoSEQ multiplex PCR; the TCRdb copy retains only in-frame clones and omits some. The table lists 760,000 or so clones, 95% to 97% of them singletons. CD8 cells regarded as naive lacked CD45RO, were positively chosen for CCR7, and omitted terminally differentiated effector memory CD45RA+ cells. The source of this sequence is a man aged 25-45 years in good health. J is TRBJ2-7 and V is TRBV10-3; TRBD2 aligns across 9 bases. The sequencing sample was made of naive CD8+ T cells sorted from blood. The CDR3 DNA is TGTGCCATCAGTGTTGAGCGGGAGGACGAGCAGTACTTC. This translates into CAISVEREDEQYF.